A selection of T cell receptor beta chains follows, all from one sample in a study of patients and donors after allogeneic stem cell transplantation. From the RT-PCR reads, TCRdb called clonotypes with MiXCR, one entry per CDR3 protein. The table shows 800,000 to 1,000,000 distinct CDR3 sequences, with roughly 18% occurring only once. Sequenced: blood, either unsorted or a sorted T cell fraction (not recorded which). These receptors were collected from a human donor who was either an allogeneic HSCT recipient or a stem cell or donor lymphocyte infusion donor (not recorded which). It is not recorded whose cells these are; they may come from a transplant donor. CDR3s include the opening cysteine and the closing phenylalanine or tryptophan. A row's size may be missing; if present it is once, few, many or a size class.

clone_size v_call cdr3_aa
few TRBV20-1 CSARVDEKLFF
NA TRBV24-1 CATSDSGLEDKRNEQFF
NA TRBV12-3/TRBV12-4 CASSPPGIEAFF
NA TRBV5-4 CASSPREGFGTDTQYF
NA TRBV5-6 CASSVDGGSYEQYF
few TRBV20-1 CSAHRGREIADTQYF
NA TRBV4-3 CASSQDIFRAGELFF
NA TRBV7-9 CASSAPQGNTIYF
few TRBV6-5 CASSYSMGQPYGYTF
NA TRBV7-2 CASSTGTTQFF
few TRBV9 CASSPRLEIGDNEQFF
few TRBV5-1 CASSLGGGNSYEQYF
NA TRBV5-5 CASSLRWGNYGYTF
NA TRBV30 CAWTGGTAHLHF
NA TRBV6-1 CASSDSGTPTHSEQFF
NA TRBV6-1 CASKARSNQPQHF
NA TRBV12-3/TRBV12-4 CASSPGQSHYDYTF
many TRBV12-3/TRBV12-4 CASSFGTANTEAFF